These 21 T cell receptor beta chains came from one sample sequenced in a study of low-dose radiotherapy and immunotherapy resistance in tumors. TRAV- and TRBV-specific primers primed first-strand cDNA, covering alpha and beta chains. With a constant-region primer and a V-primer adapter, TCRs were subjected to about 20 PCR cycles of amplification. TCRdb independently ran MiXCR on the reads; one entry per CDR3 protein. The top ten clones hold less than 6% of a sample with about 14,000 distinct CDR3 sequences, approximately 70% of them seen once. These TCRs come from a human donor with advanced metastatic prostate, ovarian, gallbladder or colorectal cancer (not recorded which). This table probably holds off-target reads from a library built for another chain.

The chain carries TRBV29-1 and TRBJ2-1; 7 nucleotides line up with TRBD1. CDR3 length: 11 residues. Losses at the gene ends were 7 bases for V and 7 bases for J; bases not matched to a gene: 4. CDR1 is SQVTM and CDR2 is ANQGSEA in the germline V gene. The CDR3 DNA sequence: TGCAGCGGAACGACAGGGAATGAGCAGTTCTTC. Encoded protein: CSGTTGNEQFF.

The chain has TRBV2 and TRBJ2-4; D is possibly TRBD1 (6 bases). There are 16 residues in the CDR3. V lost 4 bases and J lost 0, with 13 bases in between. CDR1 is SNHLY, CDR2 FYNNEI, per germline. CDR3 sequence (DNA): TGTGCCAGCAGTGCCCCGGGACATCTAGCCAAAAACATTCAGTACTTC. Encoded protein: CASSAPGHLAKNIQYF.

CDR3 coding DNA: TGTGCCAGCAGCCCCACGAAGGGGCGGGGTGGGAATGAGCAGTTCTTC. Amino acids: CASSPTKGRGGNEQFF. This chain links TRBV14 with TRBJ2-1; TRBD2 might be the D (6 bases). Trimming took 4 bases from V and 7 from J, leaving 20 bases between them. This CDR3 comprises 16 residues. Germline CDR1 reads SGHDN; CDR2 reads FVKESK.

The chain carries TRBV6-6 and TRBJ2-7; tentative D call: TRBD1 (8 bases). This CDR3 is 14 amino acids long. CDR1 and CDR2 from the germline V gene are MNHNY and SVGAGI (reference sequence). Trimming stripped 4 bases from V and 6 bases from J, with 16 bases between. CDR3 amino acids: CASSLPQGEGEQYF. In DNA, the CDR3 is TGTGCCAGCAGTTTACCACAGGGGGAGGGCGAGCAGTACTTC.

The chain carries TRBV19 and TRBJ2-5; D not certain. The V and J ends lost 4 bases and 1 base respectively, with 13 bases between them. The CDR3 runs 15 residues. Germline V lookup: CDR1 LNHDA, CDR2 SQIVND (reference sequence). The CDR3 here is CASSTSGTSQETQYF. The CDR3 DNA follows: TGTGCCAGTAGTACCTCTGGCACCAGCCAAGAGACCCAGTACTTC.

As DNA, the CDR3 is TGTGCCAGCAGCCAACGGGGGACAGGGGCCTCATCCGAGCAGTACTTC. It encodes CASSQRGTGASSEQYF. The V and J genes are TRBV3-1 and TRBJ2-7; 10 nucleotides line up with TRBD1. Trimming removed 2 bases from V and 6 bases from J; junction bases left unmatched: 10. The CDR3 consists of 16 residues. Germline CDR1 reads LGHDT; CDR2 reads YNNKEL (reference sequence).

On this clonotype itself: One junction end does not reproduce the germline sequence, and a read error may be involved. J is TRBJ2-5 and V is TRBV20-1; 9 nucleotides line up with TRBD2. Germline V gene sequence: CDR1 DFQATT, CDR2 SNEGSKA (reference sequence). The CDR3 has 15 amino acids. DNA of the CDR3: TGCAGTTGGGGGCTGGAGCGGGGGGCCCAAGAGACCCAGAACTTC. Its protein product is CSWGLERGAQETQNF.

This clonotype was seen just once. The V gene is TRBV5-1, the J gene TRBJ1-2; 7 nucleotides align to TRBD1. The trim removed 4 bases at V and 4 bases at J, leaving 7 bases unmatched. Germline CDR1 is SGHRS and CDR2 is YFSETQ. The CDR3 has 14 residues. The CDR3 DNA follows: TGCGCCAGCAGCGATGGACAGGCCTCCTATGGCTACACCTTC. This translates into CASSDGQASYGYTF.

A word on this clonotype: A junction boundary mismatches the germline segment, possibly from a read error. This chain links TRBV2 with TRBJ2-2; no firm D call. Germline V gene data show CDR1 as SNHLY and CDR2 as FYNNEI. This CDR3 comprises 13 residues. Here the CDR3 reads CASNEYTTGELFF. The DNA of the CDR3 is TGTGCCAGCAATGAATATACCACCGGGGAGCTGTTTTTT.

This clonotype was seen a handful of times. The chain is built from TRBV3-1 and TRBJ1-1; weak D call: TRBD1 (5 bases). Germline CDR1 LGHDT, CDR2 YNNKEL (reference sequence). The CDR3 is made up of 15 amino acids. V shed 0 bases and J shed 4 bases, with 12 bases lying between them. Written as DNA, the CDR3 is TGTGCCAGCAGCCAAGATGCAGGGAGGGGCACTGAAGCTTTCTTT. It is translated as CASSQDAGRGTEAFF.

This clonotype was seen only a few times. The chain combines TRBV18 with TRBJ2-1; D gene ambiguous. Between the trimmed V and J ends, which lost 2 bases and 3 bases, there was a span of 14 bases. Looked up from germline, CDR1 is KGHSH and CDR2 is LQKENI. The CDR3 has 16 amino acids. The CDR3 DNA follows: TGTGCCAGCTCACCAGGGTGGGCTACCATCTACAATGAGCAGTTCTTC. This encodes CASSPGWATIYNEQFF.

This CDR3 reads CSARAPRGGDRATSYGYTF. The CDR3 DNA reads as TGCAGTGCTAGAGCTCCGAGAGGGGGCGACAGAGCCACCTCATATGGCTACACCTTC. This chain uses TRBV20-1 with TRBJ1-2; TRBD1 aligns across 7 bases. This CDR3 has 19 amino acids. CDR1 is DFQATT, CDR2 SNEGSKA, per germline (reference sequence). Germline trimming cut 1 base from V and 5 bases from J; bases unmatched to any gene: 22.

This clonotype was counted between two and nine times. The rearrangement joins TRBV7-2 to TRBJ2-7; D is unresolved. Deletions cut 2 bases from V and 1 base from J, with 9 bases between. Germline CDR1 SGHTA, CDR2 FQGNSA. This CDR3 region has 14 residues. CDR3 sequence: CASSLNPGSYEQYF. CDR3 bases: TGTGCCAGCAGCTTAAACCCTGGTTCCTACGAGCAGTACTTC.

V usage is TRBV6-8 and J usage is TRBJ1-1; no clear D gene. The germline V gene encodes CDR1 MNHGY and CDR2 SAAAGT. Trimming stripped 11 bases from V and 3 bases from J, with 16 bases between. The CDR3 covers 13 residues. CDR3: CAAGRGRDTEAFF. CDR3 nucleotides: TGTGCCGCGGGGAGAGGGCGGGACACTGAAGCTTTCTTT.

This clonotype occurred a few times. The V gene is TRBV30, the J gene TRBJ2-5, with D perhaps TRBD2 (5 bases). Trimming removed 4 bases at V and 5 bases at J, with 17 bases between. The CDR3 has 14 amino acids. Germline lookup yields CDR1 GTSNPN and CDR2 SVGIG (reference sequence). CDR3 amino acids: CAWMDLGELETQYF. Written as DNA, the CDR3 is TGTGCCTGGATGGATTTGGGAGAACTGGAGACCCAGTACTTC.

The gene calls are TRBV12-5 and TRBJ2-7; 8 bases agree with TRBD1. This CDR3 has 15 amino acids. Looked up from germline, CDR1 is LGHNT and CDR2 is FRNRAP. The V gene end was trimmed by 1 base and the J gene end by 2 bases; junction bases not matched to a gene: 4. CDR3 in amino acids: CASGLGQTGAYEQYF. The CDR3 DNA follows: TGTGCTAGTGGTTTGGGACAGACAGGGGCCTACGAGCAGTACTTC. Full variable domain (outside the CDR3, taken from reference TRBV12-5 and TRBJ2-7): DARVTQTPRHKVTEMGQEVTMRCQPILGHNTVFWYRQTMMQGLELLAYFRNRAPLDDSGMPKDRFSAEMPDATLATLKIQPSEPRDSAVYFCASGLGQTGAYEQYFGPGTRLTVT.

The V gene is TRBV4-1, the J gene TRBJ2-7; D unresolved. Trimming shortened V by 0 bases and J by 3 bases, and 6 bases separated the two germline ends. The CDR3 is 13 residues long. Germline CDR1 MGHRA, CDR2 YSYEKL. The CDR3 here is CASSQDGSYEQYF. DNA for the CDR3: TGCGCCAGCAGCCAAGATGGCAGCTACGAGCAGTACTTC.

The V call is TRBV3-1, the J call TRBJ2-3; D uncertain. The CDR3 is 12 residues long. The V end lost 4 bases, the J end lost 6 bases, and 8 bases lay between the germline ends. Germline V gene data show CDR1 as LGHDT and CDR2 as YNNKEL (reference sequence). In nucleotides, the CDR3 is TGTGCCAGCAGCCCCATGGGGGATACGCAGTATTTT. This translates into CASSPMGDTQYF.

The rearrangement joins TRBV7-9 to TRBJ2-5; D remains ambiguous. The CDR3 spans 14 residues. Germline CDR1 is SEHNR and CDR2 is FQNEAQ (reference sequence). V was shortened by 6 bases and J by 4 bases, with 15 bases between the two germline ends. The CDR3 coding sequence is TGTGCCAGCAGTCAAAATCAGGTCCGAGAGACCCAGTACTTC. Encoded protein: CASSQNQVRETQYF.

The chain has TRBV18 and TRBJ1-2; no clear D gene. Germline assignment: CDR1 KGHSH and CDR2 LQKENI. The V end lost 3 bases, the J end lost 2 bases, and 10 bases lay between the germline ends. The CDR3 has 14 residues. The CDR3 loop is CASSPSAANYGYTF. DNA for the CDR3: TGTGCCAGCTCACCCTCTGCAGCGAACTATGGCTACACCTTC. The full variable domain, its missing parts supplied by reference TRBV18 and TRBJ1-2, is NAGVMQNPRHLVRRRGQEARLRCSPMKGHSHVYWYRQLPEEGLKFMVYLQKENIIDESGMPKERFSAEFPKEGPSILRIQQVVRGDSAAYFCASSPSAANYGYTFGSGTRLTVV.

The chain joins TRBV4-1 to TRBJ2-1; D might be TRBD2 (6 bases). This CDR3 comprises 13 residues. With 4 bases removed from V and 4 bases from J, the gap between germline ends came to 8 bases. The germline V gene has CDR1 MGHRA and CDR2 YSYEKL. The CDR3 DNA reads TGCGCCAGCAGCCTCGGGAGTTACAATGAGCAGTTCTTC. Its protein is CASSLGSYNEQFF.